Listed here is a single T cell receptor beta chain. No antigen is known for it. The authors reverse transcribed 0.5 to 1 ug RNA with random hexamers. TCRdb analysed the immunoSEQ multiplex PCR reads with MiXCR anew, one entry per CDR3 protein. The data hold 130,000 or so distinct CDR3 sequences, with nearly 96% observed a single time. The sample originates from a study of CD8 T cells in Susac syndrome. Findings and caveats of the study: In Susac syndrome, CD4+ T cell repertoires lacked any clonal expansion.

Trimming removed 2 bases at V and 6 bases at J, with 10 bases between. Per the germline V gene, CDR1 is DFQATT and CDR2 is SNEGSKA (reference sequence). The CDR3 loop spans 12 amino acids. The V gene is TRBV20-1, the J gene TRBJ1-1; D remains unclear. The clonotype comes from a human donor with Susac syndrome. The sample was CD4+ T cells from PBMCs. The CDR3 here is CSARWESAEAFF. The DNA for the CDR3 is TGCAGTGCTAGATGGGAGTCAGCTGAAGCTTTCTTT.